The 18 T cell receptor beta chains in this list originate from one sample, sequenced in a study of blood T cell repertoires in COVID-19. Sequencing was performed with immunoSEQ multiplex PCR; in TCRdb, only in-frame clones are kept and a portion is missing. Of 70,000 to 95,000 clones listed, roughly 76% are singletons. The sequenced sample consisted of peripheral blood. Source of these receptors: a woman in her sixties or seventies with acute or convalescent COVID-19.

The chain couples TRBV19 to TRBJ1-3; the match to TRBD1 covers 9 bases. Germline CDR1 LNHDA, CDR2 SQIVND (reference sequence). V dropped 6 bases and J dropped 0; count of bases not matched to a gene: 6. The CDR3 totals 16 residues. The DNA for the CDR3 is TGTGCCAGTAGCCCGGACAGGGGCTACTCTGGAAACACCATATATTTT. Translated: CASSPDRGYSGNTIYF.

The chain has TRBV25-1 and TRBJ2-2, with D perhaps matching TRBD1 (5 bases). Deletions cut 1 base from V and 8 bases from J, with 8 bases between. Germline lookup yields CDR1 MGHDK and CDR2 SYGVNS. The CDR3 length is 13 residues. The CDR3 spells CASSESSGGELFF. The CDR3 DNA reads as TGTGCCAGCAGTGAATCGTCAGGGGGGGAGCTGTTTTTT. Full variable domain (missing parts from reference TRBV25-1 and TRBJ2-2): EADIYQTPRYLVIGTGKKITLECSQTMGHDKMYWYQQDPGMELHLIHYSYGVNSTEKGDLSSESTVSRIRTEHFPLTLESARPSHTSQYLCASSESSGGELFFGEGSRLTVL.

This clone has just one count. CDR3 nucleotides: TGTGCCAGCAGCCGCTGGACTAGCGGCAGCACAGATACGCAGTATTTT. Translated: CASSRWTSGSTDTQYF. The rearrangement links TRBV3-1 (or the pseudogene TRBV3-2) to TRBJ2-3, with TRBD2 matching 10 bases. The V segment lost 4 bases and the J segment 0 bases; nucleotides outside the gene matches: 4. The CDR3 loop spans 16 amino acids. Germline V gene sequence: CDR1 LGHDT, CDR2 YNNKEL (reference sequence).

The CDR3 sequence is CASSRLAGGLWQYF. Here the CDR3 DNA reads TGTGCCAGCAGCCGACTAGCGGGAGGTCTTTGGCAGTACTTC. The chain carries TRBV28 and TRBJ2-7, with TRBD2 matching over 13 bases. The CDR3 is made up of 14 amino acids. Unmatched junction bases numbered 8, after V lost 6 bases and J lost 9 bases. Germline V lookup: CDR1 MDHEN, CDR2 SYDVKM.

The rearrangement uses TRBV5-4 and TRBJ2-4, with 7 bases matching TRBD1. The CDR3 sequence is 16 residues long. Germline V gene lookup returns CDR1 SGHNT and CDR2 YYREEE (reference sequence). With 0 bases clipped from V and 4 bases from J, the junction kept 7 bases outside the gene matches. Written as DNA, the CDR3 is TGTGCCAGCAGCTTGGGTGGGGACAGCCTAAAAAACATTCAGTACTTC. Its translation is CASSLGGDSLKNIQYF.

The chain has TRBV5-1 and TRBJ1-4; 7 bases match TRBD1. Germline V gene lookup returns CDR1 SGHRS and CDR2 YFSETQ. With V trimmed by 2 bases and J by 6 bases, 4 bases remained unmatched. CDR3 size: 14 residues. The CDR3 here is CASSLDRDDEKLFF. CDR3 nucleotides: TGCGCCAGCAGCTTAGACAGGGACGATGAAAAACTGTTTTTT.

This clone was counted only a few times. The V call is TRBV3-1 (or the pseudogene TRBV3-2), the J call TRBJ1-2; the match to TRBD1 covers 8 bases. With V trimmed by 4 bases and J by 5 bases, 9 bases remained unmatched. This CDR3 contains 15 residues. Germline CDR1 and CDR2: LGHDT and YNNKEL (reference sequence). CDR3 DNA: TGTGCCAGCAGCCTATTCAGGACAGGGAGTTATGGCTACACCTTC. Its translation is CASSLFRTGSYGYTF.

In DNA form, the CDR3 reads TGTGCCAGCAGTTTAACTAGCCCTCCCACAGATACGCAGTATTTT. Its translation is CASSLTSPPTDTQYF. This chain uses TRBV28 with TRBJ2-3, with D maybe TRBD2 (6 bases). From germline, CDR1 is MDHEN and CDR2 SYDVKM. The CDR3 runs to 15 residues. V was clipped by 2 bases and J by 2 bases, with 11 bases between them.

This clone is a singleton in its sample. Here the CDR3 reads CASSLPGLARPDTQYF. The CDR3 DNA reads as TGTGCCAGCAGTTTACCGGGACTAGCGAGGCCAGATACGCAGTATTTT. The rearrangement uses TRBV27 and TRBJ2-3, with 10 bases that match TRBD2. The CDR3 length is 16 residues. The germline CDR1 and CDR2 sequences are MNHEY and SMNVEV (reference sequence). V shed 2 bases, J shed 4 bases, and the junction held 6 bases outside the gene matches.

This chain uses TRBV11-2 with TRBJ2-7; TRBD1 matches at 7 bases. V dropped 3 bases and J dropped 0; count of bases not matched to a gene: 2. Germline CDR1 and CDR2: SGHAT and FQNNGV. The length of the CDR3 is 14 residues. The CDR3 nucleotides read TGTGCCAGCAGCTTTGGGGACAGCTCCTACGAGCAGTACTTC. This translates into CASSFGDSSYEQYF.

This clone was seen a few times. This rearrangement joins TRBV7-3 to TRBJ2-7; 7 bases fit TRBD2. Unmatched junction bases numbered 3, after V lost 1 base and J lost 0 bases. The CDR3 has 15 amino acids. Per germline, CDR1 SGHTA and CDR2 FQGTGA. CDR3 nucleotides: TGTGCCAGCAGCTTAAGGTTAGCGGGCTCCTACGAGCAGTACTTC. Translating it yields CASSLRLAGSYEQYF.

The chain uses TRBV9 and TRBJ1-1; D unclear. This CDR3 contains 15 residues. CDR1 is SGDLS and CDR2 is YYNGEE in the germline V gene. V lost 0 bases, J lost 4 bases, and 13 bases lay in between. The CDR3 nucleotides read TGTGCCAGCAGCGTAGTCGGGGAGGTGGGCACTGAAGCTTTCTTT. Amino acid sequence: CASSVVGEVGTEAFF. Using reference TRBV9 and TRBJ1-1 for the parts outside the CDR3, the full variable domain is DSGVTQTPKHLITATGQRVTLRCSPRSGDLSVYWYQQSLDQGLQFLIQYYNGEERAKGNILERFSAQQFPDLHSELNLSSLELGDSALYFCASSVVGEVGTEAFFGQGTRLTVV.

J is TRBJ2-7 and V is TRBV7-9; the match to TRBD2 covers 8 bases. V trimming: 5 bases; J trimming: 2 bases; junction bases outside the gene matches: 11. Germline assignment: CDR1 SEHNR and CDR2 FQNEAQ (reference sequence). The CDR3 contains 16 residues. The CDR3 coding sequence is TGTGCCAGCAGCCTTAGGGGGGGTAGCGGGACCTACGAGCAGTACTTC. The encoded protein is CASSLRGGSGTYEQYF.

The chain joins TRBV18 to TRBJ1-5; 7 bases are shared with TRBD1. Unmatched junction bases numbered 16, after V lost 5 bases and J lost 0 bases. The CDR3 has 19 amino acids. Germline assignment: CDR1 KGHSH and CDR2 LQKENI. CDR3 sequence reads: CASSEGATGGFHSNQPQHF. The CDR3 DNA reads TGTGCCAGCTCAGAGGGGGCGACAGGAGGATTTCATAGCAATCAGCCCCAGCATTTT.

This chain joins TRBV6-5 and TRBJ2-1; 10 positions match TRBD1. The CDR3 covers 15 residues. Trimming cost V 5 bases and J 13 bases; bases outside gene matches: 14. The germline gives CDR1 MNHEY, CDR2 SVGAGI. CDR3 amino acids: CASSRRQGALTGQFF. CDR3 DNA: TGTGCCAGCAGTCGGAGACAGGGGGCCCTCACAGGACAGTTCTTC.

This chain links TRBV2 with TRBJ2-6; weak D call: TRBD1 (6 bases). Between the trimmed V and J ends, which lost 7 bases and 4 bases, there was a span of 8 bases. The V gene's germline CDR1 is SNHLY and CDR2 FYNNEI. CDR3 size: 13 residues. Here the CDR3 reads CASMGAGANVLTF. DNA of the CDR3: TGTGCCAGCATGGGGGCGGGGGCCAACGTCCTGACTTTC.

The chain employs TRBV28 and TRBJ1-6; D is ambiguous. The CDR3 is 13 amino acids. Germline loops: CDR1 MDHEN, CDR2 SYDVKM. Trimming stripped 2 bases from V and 10 bases from J, with 9 bases between. The CDR3, as DNA: TGTGCCAGCAGTTTAGGCTGGAGGTCACCCCTCCACTTT. It encodes CASSLGWRSPLHF.

V is TRBV4-1 and J is TRBJ1-5, with 8 bases lining up with TRBD1. The ends lost 4 bases at V and 9 bases at J; junction bases unmatched: 5. The CDR3 sequence is 13 residues long. Germline-derived CDR1 and CDR2 are MGHRA and YSYEKL. Written as DNA, the CDR3 is TGCGCCAGCAGCCCGGGACAGGACCGGCCCCAGCATTTT. Protein product: CASSPGQDRPQHF.